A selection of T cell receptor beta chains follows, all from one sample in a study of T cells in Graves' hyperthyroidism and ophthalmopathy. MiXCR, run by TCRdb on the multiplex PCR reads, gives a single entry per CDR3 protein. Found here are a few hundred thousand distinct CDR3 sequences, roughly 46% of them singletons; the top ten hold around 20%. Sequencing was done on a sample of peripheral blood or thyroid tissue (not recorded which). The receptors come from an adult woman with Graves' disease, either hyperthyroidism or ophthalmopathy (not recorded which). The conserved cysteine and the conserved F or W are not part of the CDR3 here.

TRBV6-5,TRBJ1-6,ASSYGGGVDSPLH
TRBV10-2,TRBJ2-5,ASTDSPETQY
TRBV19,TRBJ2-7,ASRAGRGVHEQY
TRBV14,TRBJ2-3,ASSYGVITDTQY
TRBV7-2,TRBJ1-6,ASSGQGGSPPH
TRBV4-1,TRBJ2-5,ASSQEASGGAGKTQY
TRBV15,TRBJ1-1,ATSRDRTGEAF
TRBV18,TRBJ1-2,ASSPGAGALNYGYT
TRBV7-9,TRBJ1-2,ASRRMDYGYT
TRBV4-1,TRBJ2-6,ASSARTSGISGANVLT
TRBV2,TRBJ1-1,ASSYSQLNTEAF
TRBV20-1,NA,SAATSMASGSLEDTQY
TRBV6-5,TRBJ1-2,ASSYQAL
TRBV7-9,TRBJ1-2,ASSLAIPVYGYT
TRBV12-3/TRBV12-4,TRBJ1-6,ASSERSANPLH
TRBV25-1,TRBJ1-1,ASSAPTGRGTEAF
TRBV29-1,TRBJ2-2,SVGARLGGTGELF
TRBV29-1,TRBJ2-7,SVELGGAGEQY
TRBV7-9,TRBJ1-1,ASSSIRTEAF
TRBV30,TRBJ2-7,AYRVHEQY
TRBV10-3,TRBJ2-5,AISEGGLVSQY
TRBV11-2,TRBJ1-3,ASSSRTAANYGYTIY
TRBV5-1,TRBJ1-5,ASSLDGRPKPQH
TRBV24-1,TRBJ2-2,ATSGGRGGTGELF
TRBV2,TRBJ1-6,ASSSSRDRGSSPLH
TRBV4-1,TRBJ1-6,ASSHYRDTNSPLH
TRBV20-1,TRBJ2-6,SARVPGGGIYSGANVLT
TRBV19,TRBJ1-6,ASGPNSPLH
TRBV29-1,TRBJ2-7,SVGLTSFYEQY
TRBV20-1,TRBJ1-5,SSKGGQGAHYSNQPQH
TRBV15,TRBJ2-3,ATSTNRGGTDTQY
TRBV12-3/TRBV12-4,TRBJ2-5,ASREGLADRQETQY
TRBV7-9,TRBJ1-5,ASSHPTIGGNQPQH
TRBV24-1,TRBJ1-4,ATSDLGVDEKLF
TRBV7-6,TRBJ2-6,ASSSPAGANVLT
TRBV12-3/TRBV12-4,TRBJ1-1,ASSPRQNTEAF
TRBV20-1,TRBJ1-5,SAGRGAADQPQH
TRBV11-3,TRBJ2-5,ASSSNKLGTQY
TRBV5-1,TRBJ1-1,ASSLRPSNTEAF
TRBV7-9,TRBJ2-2,ASSFGNERAYTGELF
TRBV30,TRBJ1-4,AHQIPRGSDGKLF
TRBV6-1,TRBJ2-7,ASSLPTGGEQY
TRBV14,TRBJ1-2,ASSQGTAGYT
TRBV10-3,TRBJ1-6,AISDKDSLPYNSPLH
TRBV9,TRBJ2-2,ASSVSSDGPNTGELF
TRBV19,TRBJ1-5,ASSTPNQPQH
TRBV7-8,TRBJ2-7,ASSLVVWGSYEQY
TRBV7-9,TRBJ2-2,ASSTGWELF
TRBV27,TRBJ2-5,ASSRTGSGHQPQY
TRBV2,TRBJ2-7,ASKGSGYEQY
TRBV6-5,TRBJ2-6,ASSYGGRGGNVLT